There are a few counts of the clone carrying this T cell receptor (beta chain). Its matching antigen is unknown. Libraries were made from TCR beta cDNA, and they carried unique molecular identifiers. Input of about 0.95 to 10 million T cells yielded a few hundred thousand cDNA molecules. Via MiXCR, TCRdb re-called the PCR reads, giving one row per CDR3 protein. The sample carries roughly 800,000 distinct CDR3 sequences, about 32% recorded once. The data derive from a study of post-analysis software for immune sequencing data. At the level of the study: Secondary progressive, relapsing-remitting and progressive-relapsing multiple sclerosis were among the included disease courses. Study results and limitations: Compared with controls, patients showed significantly lower normalized Chao1 diversity. Same-batch preparations were strongly co-clustered by F measure. Higher frequency in patients than in controls was seen for roughly five TRBV segments, with TRBV5-6, TRBV5-1 and TRBV20-1 among them.

This CDR3 spans 15 amino acids. Unmatched junction bases numbered 3, after V lost 5 bases and J lost 1 base. From germline, CDR1 is LGHNA and CDR2 YSLEER. The sequence came from a girl between 5 and 17 years old with multiple sclerosis. Sequencing was performed on blood. This chain joins TRBV4-3 and TRBJ2-1; TRBD2 matches 9 bases. The chain's CDR3 is CASSGLARSYNEQFF. In DNA form, the CDR3 reads TGCGCCAGCAGCGGACTAGCGCGTTCCTACAATGAGCAGTTCTTC.